The clone carrying this TCR beta chain was found a few times. Its cognate antigen is unknown. Broader study findings: Tumor Tregs overlapped most with tumor, then blood, naive CD4+ cells.

CD25-based Treg depletion was applied to purified naive CD4+ T cells. The CDR3 consists of 17 residues. After removal of 5 bases from V and 2 bases from J, the junction contained 12 bases not matched to a gene. Germline V lookup: CDR1 SEHNR, CDR2 FQNEAQ (reference sequence). Semi-nested PCR with Nested Universal Primer A followed constant-region reverse priming of full-length variable regions. TCRdb called the 5' RACE reads again in MiXCR, with one record for every CDR3 protein. This sample yields about 34,000 distinct CDR3 sequences, of which approximately 24% are seen a single time; around 3.5% belongs to the top ten.

This TCR derives from a female donor with breast cancer. This chain links TRBV7-9 with TRBJ2-3; 8 bases match TRBD2. The sample was naive CD4+ T cells sorted from a lymph node. The subset: naive CD4+ T cells, CD4+CD45RA+CD25-. CDR3 amino acids: CASSLVYRAGATDTQYF. In nucleotides, the CDR3 is TGTGCCAGCAGCCTAGTCTATCGAGCGGGGGCCACAGATACGCAGTATTTT.